This T cell receptor beta chain was captured in a study of T cells in placental villitis. At the level of the whole study: The study tested an allograft-versus-infection hypothesis by comparing placental TCR-beta repertoires in villitis of unknown etiology, unaffected controls matched for gestational age, and infectious villitis. Paper-wide results and their limitations: Sequencing bulk tissue made it impossible to distinguish helper, regulatory or cytotoxic T cells or to tell maternal from fetal T cells, and the approach excluded gamma-delta receptors. Higher clonality was observed in villitis of unknown etiology placentae than in controls (median about 0.055 versus 0.0059, p=0.0025), a finding indicative of clonal expansion. Paraffin blocks contained small amounts of decidua, so some captured T cells, especially in controls, may have been decidual rather than villous infiltrates. Expanded clones in villitis of unknown etiology were largely private to each placenta, suggesting no single initiating antigen. CMV-specific clone frequencies were lower in villitis of unknown etiology than in infectious CMV cases (roughly 0.00093 vs 0.011), and villitis of unknown etiology did not differ from controls on this measure.

Nine to ten placentae had a pathological diagnosis of high-grade villitis of unknown etiology and were chosen using the Amsterdam Criteria. Compared with both the control and infectious villitis groups, mothers with villitis of unknown etiology had significantly higher gravidity and parity as well as more prior miscarriages. Placentae were collected after delivery and examined grossly and histologically before archival tissue was selected. Five 10-micron scrolls were cut from each FFPE block, and DNA was isolated using the AllPrep DNA/RNA FFPE Tissue kit. DNA concentration and purity were checked by NanoDrop, and RNA quality was assessed on a Bioanalyzer. In the case of this clone: The antigen it recognizes is unknown. No per-base quality is available; no much larger clone lies one base away.

TCR-beta CDR3 regions were amplified from genomic DNA with the immunoSEQ v4 bias-controlled multiplex PCR assay, run blinded to group allocation. To estimate the quantities of nucleated cells and T cells in each sample, reference gene primers were included together with the TCR-beta primers. Sequencing of the libraries was performed on an Illumina MiSeq with a 100-cycle paired-end protocol. The paper's data handling went like this. The immunoSEQ Analyzer software was used to calculate diversity and richness, with richness measured by iChao1 and clonality based on Pielou evenness and Shannon diversity (range 0-1, where higher values mean less diversity). CDR3 amino acid sequences with V/J genes were queried against VDJdb for CMV, EBV and influenza A specificities using confidence 3 and substitution 2. The Morisita-Horn index was used to assess TCR-beta amino acid clonotype overlap between villitis of unknown etiology, infectious villitis and control repertoires. TCRdb retrieved this table from immuneACCESS and kept in-frame rearrangements only. Not all clones are present; in checked studies, unresolved V genes account for under half, and no reason is known for the remainder. Clonal size and the V and J genes are those of that table, whereas D and trimming came from the DNA. The sample includes some 1,500 clones, with approximately 82% observed a single time. The ten largest clones take up over 10% of the sample.

The sample comprised placental tissue containing maternal and fetal cells. The sequence came from a human patient with villitis of unknown etiology; the placental T cells may come from both mother and fetus.

The sequenced DNA is TGTGCCAGCAGTTTAAATACAGATACGCAGTATTTT. It translates to CASSLNTDTQYF. The rearrangement combines TRBV27 with TRBJ2-3, with no confidently assigned D gene. From a lookup of the germline V gene (reference sequence), CDR1 and CDR2 are MNHEY and SMNVEV. The CDR3 runs 12 amino acids, cysteine and phenylalanine included. Of the read, only the CDR3 DNA is kept; its 36 bases are in frame from base 1. V was cut back by 2 bases and J by 3 bases, leaving a gap of 3 bases between them.